This entry describes one T cell receptor (beta chain). Its antigen is still unknown. The data belong to a study of shared clonotypes between healthy human individuals. Study summary: The plates for each donor numbered three CD4 naive, three CD4 memory, two CD8 naive and one CD8 memory. Study results and caveats: The study's rarefaction showed incomplete sorted-subset sequencing despite large depth.

The repertoire was sequenced with immunoSEQ multiplex PCR; TCRdb's copy has only in-frame clones and lacks some. The repertoire has roughly 1,500,000 clones, approximately 98.5% of them found once; the top ten carry around 0.38%. The CDR3 runs 14 residues. Trimming removed 7 bases from V and 0 bases from J; junction bases left unmatched: 7. CDR1 SQVTM and CDR2 ANQGSEA come from the germline V gene. The source of this sequence is a man younger than 45 in good health. The sequenced material came from naive CD4+ T cells sorted from blood. Specified subset: CD45RA+ positively selected. The V gene is TRBV29-1, the J gene TRBJ2-3; 7 positions agree with TRBD2. CDR3 in amino acids: CSARLAASTDTQYF. As DNA, the CDR3 is TGCAGCGCCAGGCTAGCGGCTAGCACAGATACGCAGTATTTT.